A single T cell receptor beta chain is shown here with its context. What it binds is unknown. This entry comes from a study of shared clonotypes between healthy human individuals. Study overall: CD4 naive and CD4 memory each took three plates per donor, while CD8 naive took two and CD8 memory one. Study-level points and caveats: Across a handful of donors, naive CD4 shared around 5.1%, naive CD8 more than 3%, memory CD4 over 2%, memory CD8 more than 0.35%. There were few donors, and this limited the genetic and exposure-history diversity represented.

In the authors' methods: Junction-only immunoSEQ sequences carried no quality scores, so filtering differed. Sequenced by immunoSEQ multiplex PCR; TCRdb stores in-frame clones only, minus some. V, J and clone size were drawn from that table, and D and trimming were deduced from the DNA. The data show 600,000 to 700,000 clones, with approximately 73% seen just once and 1.5% to 2% held by the top ten. CDR3 size: 12 residues. The germline V and J ends were trimmed by 8 bases and 5 bases, with 9 bases remaining between them. CDR1 is MNHNS, CDR2 SASEGT, per germline. The sequenced material came from memory CD4+ T cells sorted from blood. Indicated subset: CD45RA-negative fraction. The rearrangement uses TRBV6-1 and TRBJ2-2; TRBD2 is a possible D gene (5 bases). This sequence originates from a woman younger than 45 in good health. The chain's CDR3 is CASEGWTGELFF. Written as DNA, the CDR3 is TGTGCCAGCGAGGGATGGACCGGGGAGCTGTTTTTT.